This T cell receptor beta chain was identified in a study of blood T cell repertoires in COVID-19. The repertoire was sequenced with immunoSEQ multiplex PCR; TCRdb's copy has only in-frame clones and lacks some. The table records roughly 220,000 clones, roughly 80% of them present only once. Germline CDR1 SEHNR, CDR2 FQNEAQ (reference sequence). Losses at the gene ends were 5 bases for V and 7 bases for J; bases not matched to a gene: 11. This CDR3 is built from 16 residues. The chain joins TRBV7-9 to TRBJ2-1; the match to TRBD2 covers 10 bases. Source material: peripheral blood. The TCR was taken from a man aged 25 to 40 with active or convalescent COVID-19. In DNA, the CDR3 is TGTGCCAGCAGCCAACTAGCGGGGCTATGGGGGAATGAGCAGTTCTTC. Its protein product is CASSQLAGLWGNEQFF.